The 28 T cell receptor beta chains below all came from one sample that was sequenced in a study of cytomegalovirus exposure and HLA in healthy donors (dated 2017 in TCRdb). Libraries were built with the immunoSEQ multiplex PCR assay. Held by TCRdb, this immuneACCESS table contains in-frame sequences only and omits some clones. Under half of the omission traces to an unresolved V gene where checked; the cause of the rest is unknown. For this sample the table gives roughly 280,000 clones, of which around 86% were detected only once. Clones ranked in the top ten supply 1% of the sample. Input material: PBMCs. The receptors were gathered from a woman aged 18-29 years in good health and CMV-seronegative.

The J gene is TRBJ2-3, the V gene TRBV4-1; D remains ambiguous. CDR1 and CDR2 (germline): MGHRA, YSYEKL. CDR3 length: 14 amino acids. The V gene lost 5 bases and the J gene lost 2 bases, with 11 bases spanning the gap. The CDR3 reads CASSSILATDTQYF. The CDR3 DNA sequence: TGCGCCAGCAGCTCCATCTTGGCCACAGATACGCAGTATTTT.

This sequence joins TRBV9 and TRBJ2-5; D unresolved. The V gene lost 0 bases and the J gene lost 4 bases, with 13 bases spanning the gap. There are 15 residues in the CDR3. Germline CDR1 is SGDLS and CDR2 is YYNGEE. The CDR3 reads CASSVGSTAGETQYF. As DNA, the CDR3 is TGTGCCAGCAGCGTAGGATCCACAGCAGGAGAGACCCAGTACTTC. The variable domain in full, completed from reference TRBV9 and TRBJ2-5, reads DSGVTQTPKHLITATGQRVTLRCSPRSGDLSVYWYQQSLDQGLQFLIQYYNGEERAKGNILERFSAQQFPDLHSELNLSSLELGDSALYFCASSVGSTAGETQYFGPGTRLLVL.

This clone came up once. This chain connects TRBV5-6 to TRBJ2-7; TRBD1 is a possible D gene (5 bases). V gave up 6 bases and J gave up 0 bases, with 13 bases separating them. Germline V lookup: CDR1 SGHDT, CDR2 YYEEEE. The CDR3 runs to 14 residues. The CDR3 spells CASTQDDSSYEQYF. In nucleotides, the CDR3 is TGTGCCAGCACCCAGGACGACAGCTCCTACGAGCAGTACTTC.

The chain joins TRBV18 to TRBJ2-7, with a weak D call TRBD1 (5 bases). The CDR3 runs 15 residues. The ends were cut back, 0 bases at V and 1 base at J, with 10 bases in the middle. Germline V CDR1 and CDR2: KGHSH, LQKENI. CDR3 coding DNA: TGTGCCAGCTCACCACCGTCGCAGGGATCCTACGAGCAGTACTTC. It codes for CASSPPSQGSYEQYF.

The gene calls are TRBV6-5 and TRBJ1-5, with unresolved D. CDR3 length equals 12 residues. In germline, CDR1 is MNHEY, CDR2 SVGAGI. Between the trimmed V and J ends, which lost 8 bases and 7 bases, there was a span of 12 bases. The CDR3 region has the DNA TGTGCCAGCGGGCTTGGGTGGCAGCCCCAGCATTTT. Its protein product is CASGLGWQPQHF.

V usage is TRBV7-2 and J usage is TRBJ1-6; TRBD1 is a possible D gene (5 bases). The CDR3 has 17 amino acids. CDR1 SGHTA and CDR2 FQGNSA come from the germline V gene. The V gene lost 6 bases and the J gene lost 6 bases, with 21 bases spanning the gap. CDR3 sequence (DNA): TGTGCCAGCAGGAACAGCGGGGGAGGGCTCTCTAATTCACCCCTCCACTTT. It specifies CASRNSGGGLSNSPLHF.

This chain joins TRBV5-4 and TRBJ2-3, with TRBD2 matching over 11 bases. Germline-derived CDR1 and CDR2 are SGHNT and YYREEE (reference sequence). The CDR3 contains 15 residues. Trimming removed 4 bases from V and 11 bases from J; junction bases left unmatched: 12. CDR3 nucleotide sequence: TGTGCCAGCAGCAAGGATAGCGGGAGGGCCGAAAAGCAGTATTTT. This sequence encodes CASSKDSGRAEKQYF.

The chain recombines TRBV5-6 with TRBJ1-5; 9 nucleotides agree with TRBD1. Germline V lookup: CDR1 SGHDT, CDR2 YYEEEE. V lost 4 bases, J lost 6 bases, and 8 bases stayed unmatched. CDR3 size: 15 residues. CDR3 residues: CASSRNRDRAQPQHF. The DNA for the CDR3 is TGTGCCAGCAGCCGAAACCGGGACAGGGCTCAGCCCCAGCATTTT.

The rearrangement joins TRBV19 to TRBJ2-2; no definite D call. Germline V CDR1 and CDR2: LNHDA, SQIVND (reference sequence). V was trimmed by 3 bases and J by 8 bases, leaving 4 bases between them. This CDR3 is built from 11 residues. CDR3 sequence (DNA): TGTGCCAGTAGTATGAGGGGGGAGCTGTTTTTT. Encoded protein: CASSMRGELFF.

V is TRBV29-1 and J is TRBJ2-7, with TRBD2 matching over 8 bases. J lost 7 bases, V lost 3 bases, and 17 bases had no gene match. CDR1 is SQVTM, CDR2 ANQGSEA, per germline. The CDR3 is made up of 16 amino acids. CDR3 nucleotide sequence: TGCAGCGTTGAGGGGACGACCAGCGGGAGAGGCTTGGAGCAGTACTTC. Translating gives CSVEGTTSGRGLEQYF.

The chain employs TRBV6-5 and TRBJ2-3, with 11 nucleotides matching TRBD2. There are 14 residues in the CDR3. The V gene end was trimmed by 8 bases and the J gene end by 5 bases; junction bases not matched to a gene: 6. Germline loops: CDR1 MNHEY, CDR2 SVGAGI. For the CDR3, the DNA is TGTGCCAGCGGTCTAGCGGGGGGCCTAGATACGCAGTATTTT. Translated: CASGLAGGLDTQYF.

The chain uses TRBV5-1 and TRBJ1-1; unclear D gene. CDR1 is SGHRS, CDR2 YFSETQ, per germline. CDR3 length: 16 residues. V was shortened by 0 bases and J by 0 bases, with 12 bases between the two germline ends. This CDR3 reads CASSLGHSVMNTEAFF. DNA of the CDR3: TGCGCCAGCAGCTTGGGTCACAGTGTCATGAACACTGAAGCTTTCTTT.

This clone appeared a single time. The chain joins TRBV9 to TRBJ2-5; tentative D call: TRBD2 (6 bases). Trimming pared 4 bases from V and 5 bases from J, leaving 15 bases between. CDR1 SGDLS and CDR2 YYNGEE come from the germline V gene. The CDR3 extends over 14 amino acids. The DNA of the CDR3 is TGTGCCAGCAGCTTAAGCCCGAGCGGGGAGACCCAGTACTTC. This gives the protein CASSLSPSGETQYF.

The sample holds a few counts of this clone. The chain employs TRBV5-4 and TRBJ2-7; D may be TRBD2 (5 bases). The V gene lost 0 bases and the J gene lost 3 bases, with 13 bases spanning the gap. CDR1 is SGHNT and CDR2 is YYREEE in the germline V gene (reference sequence). The CDR3 is 15 residues long. CDR3 region: CASSLVDRGVYEQYF. CDR3 DNA sequence: TGTGCCAGCAGCTTGGTCGATCGGGGAGTCTACGAGCAGTACTTC.

Regarding this clone: Other DNA sequences in this sample translate to the same CDR3. The chain couples TRBV7-6 to TRBJ2-7; no clear D. Trimming pared 1 base from V and 0 bases from J, leaving 7 bases between. CDR1 SGHVS and CDR2 FNYEAQ come from the germline V gene. The CDR3 contains 14 residues. The CDR3 sequence: CASSLVAGSYEQYF. The CDR3 region has the DNA TGTGCCAGCAGCTTAGTTGCAGGCTCCTACGAGCAGTACTTC.

The chain employs TRBV6-5 and TRBJ2-1; TRBD2 matches 14 bases. From germline, CDR1 is MNHEY and CDR2 SVGAGI. The CDR3 is made up of 16 amino acids. V lost 3 bases, J lost 7 bases, and 5 bases stayed unmatched. CDR3 DNA sequence: TGTGCCAGCAGTTATCTGACTAGCGGGAGGGCGAATGAGCAGTTCTTC. Protein sequence: CASSYLTSGRANEQFF.

The gene calls are TRBV6-1 and TRBJ2-6; D is unresolved. V lost 3 bases to trimming and J lost 0 bases, with 3 bases between them. The germline V gene has CDR1 MNHNS and CDR2 SASEGT. This CDR3 comprises 14 residues. The CDR3 sequence: CASSERSGANVLTF. CDR3 sequence (DNA): TGTGCCAGCAGTGAGCGCTCTGGGGCCAACGTCCTGACTTTC.

This rearrangement joins TRBV29-1 to TRBJ1-2; TRBD1 matches 8 bases. The V and J ends lost 4 bases and 8 bases, in that order; junction bases with no gene match: 9. Germline V gene lookup returns CDR1 SQVTM and CDR2 ANQGSEA. This CDR3 has 13 residues. The CDR3, as DNA: TGCAGCGTTGTTGGGCAGGGGGCTCGAGGCTACACCTTC. This sequence encodes CSVVGQGARGYTF.

This clone was recorded only once. Other DNA variants within this sample encode the same CDR3. The chain uses TRBV6-5 and TRBJ2-7; a weak D match, TRBD1 (5 bases). V lost 0 bases to trimming and J lost 2 bases, with 8 bases between them. Per germline, CDR1 MNHEY and CDR2 SVGAGI. The CDR3 sequence is 14 residues long. This CDR3 reads CASSYSGLPYEQYF. The CDR3 DNA is TGTGCCAGCAGTTACTCGGGGCTGCCCTACGAGCAGTACTTC.

This chain links TRBV4-1 with TRBJ1-5; 9 nucleotides align to TRBD1. This CDR3 spans 15 amino acids. V was clipped by 4 bases and J by 5 bases; unmatched bases: 6. Germline V gene data show CDR1 as MGHRA and CDR2 as YSYEKL. DNA for the CDR3: TGCGCCAGCAGCCCAGGACAGGGGACCTATCAGCCCCAGCATTTT. Encoded protein: CASSPGQGTYQPQHF.

This clone was seen only once. The chain joins TRBV9 to TRBJ2-7; 8 bases are a match to TRBD1. V lost 4 bases to trimming and J lost 6 bases; unmatched junction nucleotides: 6. In germline, CDR1 is SGDLS, CDR2 YYNGEE. This CDR3 contains 13 residues. The CDR3 nucleotides read TGTGCCAGCAGCTCCAGAACAGGGGGCGAGCAGTACTTC. Protein sequence: CASSSRTGGEQYF.

The rearrangement joins TRBV30 to TRBJ1-4; D remains ambiguous. The CDR3 sequence is 14 residues long. Germline V CDR1 and CDR2: GTSNPN, SVGIG (reference sequence). Between the trimmed V and J ends, which lost 4 bases and 7 bases, there was a span of 16 bases. The CDR3 bases are TGTGCCTGGAATGGTGCGGGGAGAGGTGAAAAACTGTTTTTT. Translated: CAWNGAGRGEKLFF.

The V gene is TRBV9, the J gene TRBJ2-5; 8 bases fit TRBD1. The CDR3 is 14 amino acids. V dropped 5 bases and J dropped 5; count of bases not matched to a gene: 8. Looked up from germline, CDR1 is SGDLS and CDR2 is YYNGEE. As DNA, the CDR3 is TGTGCCAGCAGTCTTCCAGGGGGCGTGGAGACCCAGTACTTC. This codes for CASSLPGGVETQYF.

On this clone: The junction and the germline gene differ at one end; a read error may be behind it. The chain links TRBV7-7 to TRBJ2-7; 9 bases agree with TRBD1. CDR1 is SSHAT and CDR2 is FNYEAQ in the germline V gene (reference sequence). The CDR3 has 14 residues. In nucleotides, the CDR3 is TGTGCTAGCAGCGAGGGACAGGGATTGGGGGAGCAGTACTTC. Translation gives CASSEGQGLGEQYF.

This clone was recorded once. The chain is built from TRBV30 and TRBJ1-5, with 8 bases that match TRBD1. CDR3 length: 13 amino acids. Germline V gene sequence: CDR1 GTSNPN, CDR2 SVGIG (reference sequence). The V segment lost 5 bases and the J segment 6 bases; nucleotides outside the gene matches: 6. For the CDR3, the DNA is TGTGCCTGGGGACAGGGTATTAGTCAGCCCCAGCATTTT. Its translation: CAWGQGISQPQHF.

The chain links TRBV7-2 to TRBJ2-5, with TRBD2 matching over 10 bases. CDR3 length: 16 residues. V trimming: 2 bases; J trimming: 2 bases; junction bases outside the gene matches: 5. Germline V CDR1 and CDR2: SGHTA, FQGNSA. The CDR3 region is CASSLWSGRVQETQYF. The CDR3 DNA follows: TGTGCCAGCAGCTTATGGAGCGGGAGGGTACAAGAGACCCAGTACTTC.

The genes are TRBV7-6 and TRBJ2-2; possible D gene TRBD2, 6 bases. The V end was cut by 6 bases, the J end by 8 bases, with 16 bases between. Germline-derived CDR1 and CDR2 are SGHVS and FNYEAQ. CDR3 length equals 14 residues. Here the CDR3 reads CASSLYMEGGELFF. The CDR3 nucleotides read TGTGCCAGCAGTTTATATATGGAGGGTGGGGAGCTGTTTTTT.

The count of this clone is one. This sequence joins TRBV18 and TRBJ2-7; D is possibly TRBD1 (5 bases). The CDR3 sequence is 12 residues long. V dropped 5 bases and J dropped 5 bases, with 10 bases sitting between them. Germline V gene lookup returns CDR1 KGHSH and CDR2 LQKENI. The CDR3 is CASSESRDEQYF. DNA for the CDR3: TGTGCCAGCTCAGAAAGCAGGGACGAGCAGTACTTC.